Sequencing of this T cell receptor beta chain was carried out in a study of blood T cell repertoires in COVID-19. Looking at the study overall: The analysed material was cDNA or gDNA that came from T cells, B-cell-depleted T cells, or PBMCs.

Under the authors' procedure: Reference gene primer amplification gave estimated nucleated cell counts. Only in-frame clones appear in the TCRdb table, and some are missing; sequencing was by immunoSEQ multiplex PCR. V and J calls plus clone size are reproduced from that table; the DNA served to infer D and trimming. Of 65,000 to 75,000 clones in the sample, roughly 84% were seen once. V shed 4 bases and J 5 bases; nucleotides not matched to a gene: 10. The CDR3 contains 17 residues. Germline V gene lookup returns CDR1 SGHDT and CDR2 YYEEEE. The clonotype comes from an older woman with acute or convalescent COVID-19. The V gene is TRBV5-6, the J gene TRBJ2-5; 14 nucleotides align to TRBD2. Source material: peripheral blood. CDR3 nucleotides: TGTGCCAGCAGCGATGGGACTAGCGGGGGACTCCAGGAGACCCAGTACTTC. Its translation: CASSDGTSGGLQETQYF.